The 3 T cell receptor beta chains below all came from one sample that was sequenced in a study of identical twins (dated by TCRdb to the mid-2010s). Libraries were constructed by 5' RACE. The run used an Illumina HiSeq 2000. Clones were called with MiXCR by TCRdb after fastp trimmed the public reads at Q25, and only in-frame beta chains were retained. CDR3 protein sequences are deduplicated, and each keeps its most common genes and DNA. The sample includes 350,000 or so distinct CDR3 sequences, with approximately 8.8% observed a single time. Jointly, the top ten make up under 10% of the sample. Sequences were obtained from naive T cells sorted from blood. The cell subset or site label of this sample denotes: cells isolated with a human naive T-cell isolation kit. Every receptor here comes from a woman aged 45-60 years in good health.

The CDR3 sequence is CASSENWDSEKSSYNEQFF. CDR3 sequence (DNA): TGCGCCAGCAGTGAGAATTGGGACAGCGAAAAGAGCTCCTACAATGAGCAGTTCTTC. The chain recombines TRBV10-1 with TRBJ2-1, with 7 bases matching TRBD1. CDR1 is WNHNN and CDR2 is SYGVQD in the germline V gene (reference sequence). With 2 bases clipped from V and 0 bases from J, the junction kept 13 bases outside the gene matches. The CDR3 sequence is 19 residues long.

The CDR3 loop reads CASSFMLSDALDVQETQYF. The DNA of the CDR3 is TGTGCCAGCAGTTTTATGTTATCGGACGCCCTGGACGTTCAAGAGACCCAGTACTTC. The chain combines TRBV12-3 or TRBV12-4 with TRBJ2-5, with D unresolved. The V gene lost 3 bases and the J gene lost 2 bases, with 25 bases spanning the gap. This CDR3 contains 19 residues.

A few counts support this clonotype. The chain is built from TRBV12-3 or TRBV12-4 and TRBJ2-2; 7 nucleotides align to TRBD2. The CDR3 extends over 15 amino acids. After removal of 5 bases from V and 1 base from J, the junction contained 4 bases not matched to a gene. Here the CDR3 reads CASSPSSGNTGELFF. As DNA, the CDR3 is TGTGCCAGCAGTCCCTCTAGCGGGAACACCGGGGAGCTGTTTTTT.